One and the same sample provided the 10 T cell receptor beta chains below, sequenced in a study of somatic mutations in cytotoxic T cells in rheumatoid arthritis. Libraries were prepared by immunoSEQ multiplex PCR; TCRdb keeps only in-frame clonotypes and omits some of them. In the table there are around 15,000 clones, roughly four fifths of which are singletons. Input material: CD8+ T cells sorted from blood. These receptors all come from a woman between 50 and 59 years old with rheumatoid arthritis.

J is TRBJ2-7 and V is TRBV5-6; TRBD1 matches 7 bases. Germline-derived CDR1 and CDR2 are SGHDT and YYEEEE. Trimming cost V 4 bases and J 4 bases; bases outside gene matches: 5. The CDR3 sequence is 13 residues long. The CDR3 protein is CASSADREYEQYF. In nucleotides, the CDR3 is TGTGCCAGCAGCGCCGACAGGGAGTACGAGCAGTACTTC.

The V gene is TRBV19, the J gene TRBJ2-1; D might be TRBD1 (6 bases). CDR3 length: 12 residues. Trimming removed 2 bases from V and 8 bases from J, with 7 bases in between. The germline CDR1 and CDR2 sequences are LNHDA and SQIVND (reference sequence). The DNA for the CDR3 is TGTGCCAGTAGTATATGGGGGCATGAGCAGTTCTTC. Amino acids: CASSIWGHEQFF.

This sequence joins TRBV19 and TRBJ1-5; weak D call: TRBD1 (5 bases). This CDR3 has 13 amino acids. V was cut by 7 bases and J by 5 bases, with 12 bases left in between. Germline CDR1 LNHDA, CDR2 SQIVND (reference sequence). The CDR3, as DNA: TGTGCCAGTACCCTGGACAACTATCAGCCCCAGCATTTT. This encodes CASTLDNYQPQHF.

The count of this clone is one. The gene calls are TRBV9 and TRBJ2-1; D remains ambiguous. The V end was cut by 0 bases, the J end by 5 bases, with 18 bases between. This CDR3 has 17 residues. Germline assignment: CDR1 SGDLS and CDR2 YYNGEE. The CDR3 region has the DNA TGTGCCAGCAGCGTAGATGGCAGTGCTTCTTGGAACAATGAGCAGTTCTTC. This gives the protein CASSVDGSASWNNEQFF.

The chain carries TRBV18 and TRBJ2-2, with D unresolved. Germline CDR1 and CDR2: KGHSH and LQKENI. The CDR3 consists of 12 residues. Trimming removed 2 bases from V and 5 bases from J, with 3 bases in between. The CDR3 DNA is TGTGCCAGCTCACCAAAAACCGGGGAGCTGTTTTTT. Protein: CASSPKTGELFF.

The V call is TRBV27, the J call TRBJ1-5; a possible D gene is TRBD1 (6 bases). V lost 1 base to trimming and J lost 0 bases, with 10 bases between them. Germline-derived CDR1 and CDR2 are MNHEY and SMNVEV (reference sequence). This CDR3 is 16 amino acids long. The chain's CDR3 is CASSLWGGYSNQPQHF. CDR3 in DNA: TGTGCCAGCAGTTTATGGGGGGGCTATAGCAATCAGCCCCAGCATTTT.

The V gene is TRBV5-4, the J gene TRBJ2-1, with 9 bases lining up with TRBD2. The length of the CDR3 is 17 residues. Germline V CDR1 and CDR2: SGHNT, YYREEE (reference sequence). The V and J ends lost 1 base and 4 bases, in that order; junction bases with no gene match: 9. The CDR3 spells CASSLIPSGKLYNEQFF. Written as DNA, the CDR3 is TGTGCCAGCAGCTTGATACCTAGCGGGAAACTTTACAATGAGCAGTTCTTC. Drawing the rest from reference TRBV5-4 and TRBJ2-1, the complete variable domain is ETGVTQSPTHLIKTRGQQVTLRCSSQSGHNTVSWYQQALGQGPQFIFQYYREEENGRGNFPPRFSGLQFPNYSSELNVNALELDDSALYLCASSLIPSGKLYNEQFFGPGTRLTVL.

The rearrangement uses TRBV7-3 and TRBJ2-3; TRBD1 matches at 10 bases. Trimming removed 3 bases from V and 5 bases from J; junction bases left unmatched: 2. Germline-derived CDR1 and CDR2 are SGHTA and FQGTGA. The length of the CDR3 is 14 residues. The CDR3 spells CASSLGQGLDTQYF. CDR3 nucleotides: TGTGCCAGCAGCTTGGGACAGGGGCTAGATACGCAGTATTTT.

This clone was recorded only once. The rearrangement links TRBV5-4 to TRBJ2-7; 8 bases map to TRBD2. Trimming took 5 bases from V and 1 from J; bases not matched to a gene: 14. CDR3 length: 17 residues. CDR1 is SGHNT, CDR2 YYREEE, per germline (reference sequence). CDR3 nucleotide sequence: TGTGCCAGCAGTTCTGCGGGGGGAAGGGGTTCGTCCTACGAGCAGTACTTC. Protein: CASSSAGGRGSSYEQYF. The full variable domain, with the rest looked up from reference TRBV5-4 and TRBJ2-7, is ETGVTQSPTHLIKTRGQQVTLRCSSQSGHNTVSWYQQALGQGPQFIFQYYREEENGRGNFPPRFSGLQFPNYSSELNVNALELDDSALYLCASSSAGGRGSSYEQYFGPGTRLTVT.

V is TRBV2 and J is TRBJ2-5, with TRBD2 identical over 7 bases. This CDR3 has 13 amino acids. Trimming cost V 8 bases and J 7 bases; bases outside gene matches: 10. Germline-derived CDR1 and CDR2 are SNHLY and FYNNEI. CDR3 residues: CASCVSGEGTQYF. The CDR3 nucleotides are TGTGCCAGCTGCGTAAGCGGGGAAGGGACCCAGTACTTC.